The sample holds many counts of the clone carrying this T cell receptor beta chain. The sample originates from a study of T cell repertoires in cytomegalovirus infection. The CDR3 length is 17 residues. V lost 0 bases to trimming and J lost 0 bases, with 12 bases between them. The germline gives CDR1 SGHTA, CDR2 FQGTGA. TCRdb called the reads again in MiXCR, with one record for every CDR3 protein. The table lists 450,000 to 550,000 distinct CDR3 sequences, approximately 15% of them singletons. The chain couples TRBV7-3 to TRBJ2-1; a weak D match, TRBD2 (5 bases). The sequenced material came from CD8+ T cells from PBMCs. The receptor's source is a human donor in good health (CMV status not recorded). Some clones in this sample may be carry-over from other donors' samples. The CDR3 reads CASSLTPTRTSYNEQFF. The CDR3 DNA is TGTGCCAGCAGCTTAACCCCCACTAGAACCTCCTACAATGAGCAGTTCTTC.